Listed here are 22 T cell receptor beta chains from one sample, sequenced in a study of T cell responses to AZD1222 COVID-19 vaccine. The repertoire was sequenced with immunoSEQ multiplex PCR; TCRdb's copy has only in-frame clones and lacks some. The table lists some 90,000 clones, approximately 91% of them singletons. This specimen consisted of peripheral blood, obtained on day 0 of AZD1222 vaccination. The receptors stem from an adult in good health.

This chain uses TRBV13 with TRBJ1-6; D remains ambiguous. Germline CDR1 is PRHDT and CDR2 is FYEKMQ (reference sequence). The CDR3 has 14 amino acids. Between the trimmed V and J ends, which lost 3 bases and 8 bases, there was a span of 11 bases. CDR3 sequence reads: CASSLGSEDSPLHF. CDR3 DNA: TGTGCCAGCAGCTTGGGCAGTGAGGATTCACCCCTCCACTTT.

This clone was observed once. This chain links TRBV28 with TRBJ2-6; weak D call: TRBD2 (6 bases). The CDR3 sequence is 15 residues long. The V and J ends lost 2 bases and 3 bases respectively, with 8 bases between them. CDR1 and CDR2 from the germline V gene are MDHEN and SYDVKM. The DNA for the CDR3 is TGTGCCAGCAGTTTAGGGGGGATTGGGGCCAACGTCCTGACTTTC. The encoded protein is CASSLGGIGANVLTF.

V usage is TRBV5-1 and J usage is TRBJ1-1; TRBD1 agrees at 10 bases. The V and J ends lost 7 bases and 4 bases, in that order; junction bases with no gene match: 10. The length of the CDR3 is 15 residues. Germline V gives CDR1 SGHRS, CDR2 YFSETQ. The chain's CDR3 is CASRSGQGSITEAFF. CDR3 nucleotides: TGCGCCAGCCGCTCGGGACAGGGGTCAATCACTGAAGCTTTCTTT.

The V gene is TRBV6-2 or TRBV6-3, the J gene TRBJ1-5; TRBD1 might be the D (6 bases). This CDR3 contains 17 residues. V was pared by 6 bases and J by 7 bases, with 25 bases between. Germline loops: CDR1 MNHEY, CDR2 SVGEGT. The CDR3 region is CASSQTPDRILGQPQHF. For the CDR3, the DNA is TGTGCCAGCAGCCAGACCCCCGACAGGATTCTGGGGCAGCCCCAGCATTTT.

V usage is TRBV4-3 and J usage is TRBJ1-1; D remains ambiguous. The germline CDR1 and CDR2 sequences are LGHNA and YSLEER. V shed 1 base and J shed 1 base, with 7 bases lying between them. The CDR3 is made up of 14 amino acids. The CDR3 bases are TGCGCCAGCAGCCAAGGTCATGCGAACACTGAAGCTTTCTTT. Residues: CASSQGHANTEAFF.

This clone was seen a handful of times. CDR3 loop: CASSSGLRGQYF. The CDR3 bases are TGTGCCAGCAGTTCCGGACTCCGCGGGCAGTACTTC. The chain uses TRBV6-2 or TRBV6-3 and TRBJ2-7, with D perhaps matching TRBD2 (5 bases). This CDR3 comprises 12 residues. Germline V gene data show CDR1 as MNHEY and CDR2 as SVGEGT. V shed 4 bases and J shed 9 bases, with 13 bases lying between them.

The genes are TRBV9 and TRBJ2-3; tentatively, D is TRBD1 or TRBD2 (6 bases each). Per the germline V gene, CDR1 is SGDLS and CDR2 is YYNGEE. The CDR3 has 16 residues. V gave up 0 bases and J gave up 3 bases, with 14 bases separating them. The CDR3 protein is CASSVAQGRRTDTQYF. The CDR3 nucleotides are TGTGCCAGCAGCGTAGCTCAGGGGAGGCGAACAGATACGCAGTATTTT.

This chain uses TRBV6-2 or TRBV6-3 with TRBJ2-5, with D uncertain. This CDR3 spans 12 amino acids. The V end was cut by 2 bases, the J end by 5 bases, with 6 bases between. Germline V lookup: CDR1 MNHEY, CDR2 SVGEGT. CDR3 in DNA: TGTGCCAGCAGTTACCAGGTGGAGACCCAGTACTTC. Its protein is CASSYQVETQYF.

This rearrangement joins TRBV5-6 to TRBJ2-5; tentatively, D is TRBD2 (6 bases). CDR3 size: 14 residues. Trimming took off 2 bases at V and 5 bases at J, with 13 bases between the two ends. Looked up from germline, CDR1 is SGHDT and CDR2 is YYEEEE. The CDR3 DNA is TGTGCCAGCAGCTTTAGAACTAGCATGGAGACCCAGTACTTC. Translating gives CASSFRTSMETQYF.

The V call is TRBV9, the J call TRBJ1-2, with D tentatively TRBD1 (6 bases). This CDR3 contains 13 residues. Trimming removed 0 bases from V and 14 bases from J, with 17 bases in between. Germline lookup yields CDR1 SGDLS and CDR2 YYNGEE. CDR3 protein: CASSVEVDSTSTF. The CDR3 coding sequence is TGTGCCAGCAGCGTAGAGGTGGACAGTACGAGTACCTTC.

The chain couples TRBV24-1 to TRBJ2-2, with D unclear. CDR1 is KGHDR and CDR2 is SFDVKD in the germline V gene. The CDR3 length is 14 residues. V was cut by 5 bases and J by 4 bases, with 10 bases left in between. CDR3 DNA: TGTGCCACCAGTGGGTCGGCTACCACCGGGGAGCTGTTTTTT. This gives the protein CATSGSATTGELFF.

The V call is TRBV5-1, the J call TRBJ2-2; the D is unclear. There are 16 residues in the CDR3. V gave up 2 bases and J gave up 6 bases, with 17 bases separating them. Germline CDR1 and CDR2: SGHRS and YFSETQ. Here the CDR3 DNA reads TGCGCCAGCAGCTTTCCTGGGGATCCAGGCGCCGGGGAGCTGTTTTTT. Its protein product is CASSFPGDPGAGELFF.

The chain combines TRBV6-5 with TRBJ2-1; D gene uncertain. This CDR3 has 13 amino acids. Trimming cost V 5 bases and J 5 bases, with 10 bases left between them. Germline CDR1 is MNHEY and CDR2 is SVGAGI. CDR3 region: CASSPGHDNEQFF. CDR3 DNA sequence: TGTGCCAGCAGTCCCGGCCATGACAATGAGCAGTTCTTC.

This rearrangement joins TRBV19 to TRBJ1-5, with a weak D call TRBD1 (6 bases). Germline values: CDR1 LNHDA, CDR2 SQIVND (reference sequence). Trimming stripped 4 bases from V and 0 bases from J, with 13 bases between. The CDR3 is made up of 16 amino acids. Written as DNA, the CDR3 is TGTGCCAGTAGTACCACAGGGAGGTATAGCAATCAGCCCCAGCATTTT. Translating gives CASSTTGRYSNQPQHF.

This clone was counted once. In the same sample, other DNA sequences code for this CDR3. This chain links TRBV7-3 with TRBJ2-5; D is uncertain. Between the trimmed V and J ends, which lost 5 bases and 4 bases, there was a span of 11 bases. Per the germline V gene, CDR1 is SGHTA and CDR2 is FQGTGA. The CDR3 contains 13 residues. This CDR3 is CASSPGSGETQYF. The CDR3 DNA sequence: TGTGCCAGCAGCCCTGGGTCAGGAGAGACCCAGTACTTC.

The chain has TRBV7-2 and TRBJ1-5; no reliable D call. With 3 bases removed from V and 7 bases from J, the gap between germline ends came to 10 bases. Germline assignment: CDR1 SGHTA and CDR2 FQGNSA. CDR3 length equals 13 residues. The CDR3 loop is CASSFLTGQPQHF. The DNA for the CDR3 is TGTGCCAGCAGCTTCCTGACGGGGCAGCCCCAGCATTTT.

V and J are TRBV10-3 and TRBJ2-2; 14 bases are shared with TRBD2. The CDR3 contains 17 residues. With 8 bases clipped from V and 1 base from J, the junction kept 6 bases outside the gene matches. CDR1 and CDR2 from the germline V gene are ENHRY and SYGVKD. The CDR3 loop is CAIGTGTSGGNTGELFF. In DNA, the CDR3 is TGTGCCATCGGGACCGGGACTAGCGGGGGGAACACCGGGGAGCTGTTTTTT.

This chain connects TRBV19 to TRBJ1-1; 7 bases map to TRBD1. V dropped 6 bases and J dropped 4; count of bases not matched to a gene: 23. This CDR3 has 19 residues. Germline CDR1 LNHDA, CDR2 SQIVND (reference sequence). In nucleotides, the CDR3 is TGTGCCAGTAGAAACCTGGACAGGCGGTTGCTCGGTTCGGGCACTGAAGCTTTCTTT. It translates to CASRNLDRRLLGSGTEAFF.

The chain employs TRBV9 and TRBJ2-3; the D is unclear. The CDR3 covers 12 residues. From germline, CDR1 is SGDLS and CDR2 YYNGEE. V gave up 0 bases and J gave up 1 base, with 0 bases separating them. The CDR3 region is CASSVGTDTQYF. The CDR3 DNA reads TGTGCCAGCAGCGTAGGCACAGATACGCAGTATTTT.

The chain recombines TRBV13 with TRBJ1-1; D uncertain. V lost 10 bases to trimming and J lost 1 base, with 4 bases between them. This CDR3 comprises 10 residues. Germline V gene lookup returns CDR1 PRHDT and CDR2 FYEKMQ (reference sequence). The CDR3 spells CANANTEAFF. As DNA, the CDR3 is TGTGCCAACGCGAACACTGAAGCTTTCTTT. The variable domain in full, completed from reference TRBV13 and TRBJ1-1, reads AAGVIQSPRHLIKEKRETATLKCYPIPRHDTVYWYQQGPGQDPQFLISFYEKMQSDKGSIPDRFSAQQFSDYHSELNMSSLELGDSALYFCANANTEAFFGQGTRLTVV.

This chain uses TRBV5-1 with TRBJ1-4; TRBD1 aligns across 7 bases. Germline CDR1 and CDR2: SGHRS and YFSETQ. The CDR3 loop spans 16 amino acids. After removal of 4 bases from V and 4 bases from J, the junction contained 10 bases not matched to a gene. The CDR3 DNA is TGCGCCAGCAGCACCATGCCGGGACAGATTAATGAAAAACTGTTTTTT. Protein sequence: CASSTMPGQINEKLFF.

This clone was found a few times. The gene calls are TRBV7-2 and TRBJ1-1; TRBD1 is a possible D gene (5 bases). The ends were cut back, 6 bases at V and 1 base at J, with 12 bases in the middle. The CDR3 loop spans 14 amino acids. Germline-derived CDR1 and CDR2 are SGHTA and FQGNSA. CDR3 amino acids: CASRKNTGNTEAFF. In nucleotides, the CDR3 is TGTGCCAGCAGAAAGAACACAGGGAACACTGAAGCTTTCTTT.